These 30 T cell receptor beta chains originate from one sample sequenced in a study of OX40 agonist ivuxolimab in advanced cancers. The data were produced by immunoSEQ multiplex PCR, yet TCRdb's version contains in-frame clones alone and is incomplete. The sample carries tens of thousands of clones, roughly 80% recorded once. Sequenced here: CD4+ or CD8+ T cells sorted from blood, sampled in a trial of the OX40 agonist ivuxolimab. The origin of the receptors is an adult with an advanced solid tumor such as melanoma, head and neck, liver or kidney cancer.

Of note for this clone: The identical CDR3 is also encoded by other nucleotide sequences in the sample. The rearrangement joins TRBV11-2 to TRBJ2-1; 8 nucleotides agree with TRBD2. With V trimmed by 1 base and J by 0 bases, 5 bases remained unmatched. Germline V lookup: CDR1 SGHAT, CDR2 FQNNGV. The CDR3 is 17 residues long. CDR3 residues: CASSLGFAGGSYNEQFF. CDR3 nucleotides: TGTGCCAGCAGCTTAGGCTTCGCGGGAGGCTCCTACAATGAGCAGTTCTTC.

The chain carries TRBV6-5 and TRBJ2-2; D perhaps matches TRBD1 (5 bases). Germline V gene sequence: CDR1 MNHEY, CDR2 SVGAGI. CDR3 length: 13 amino acids. Between the trimmed V and J ends, which lost 7 bases and 5 bases, there was a span of 11 bases. The CDR3 DNA follows: TGTGCCAGCACCTCAAGGGGAACCGGGGAGCTGTTTTTT. Translation: CASTSRGTGELFF.

The chain carries TRBV29-1 and TRBJ1-2; D may be TRBD1 (6 bases). V lost 4 bases to trimming and J lost 8 bases, with 14 bases between them. This CDR3 region has 12 residues. Germline CDR1 and CDR2: SQVTM and ANQGSEA. This CDR3 reads CSVALPQGGYTF. DNA for the CDR3: TGCAGCGTTGCACTTCCCCAGGGGGGCTACACCTTC.

The chain joins TRBV29-1 to TRBJ1-3; D may be TRBD1 (5 bases). Germline assignment: CDR1 SQVTM and CDR2 ANQGSEA. Trimming took 0 bases from V and 3 from J, leaving 12 bases between them. The CDR3 totals 15 residues. This CDR3 is CSVEDRGADGNTIYF. The CDR3 DNA reads as TGCAGCGTTGAAGATCGGGGCGCGGATGGAAACACCATATATTTT.

The rearrangement uses TRBV19 and TRBJ1-4; D uncertain. CDR1 and CDR2 from the germline V gene are LNHDA and SQIVND (reference sequence). Trimming removed 5 bases from V and 0 bases from J, with 13 bases in between. The CDR3 is 16 amino acids. Here the CDR3 DNA reads TGTGCCAGTAGTTTCCTCAGGTCCTCAACTAATGAAAAACTGTTTTTT. Translating gives CASSFLRSSTNEKLFF.

The genes are TRBV28 and TRBJ1-1; D is uncertain. The germline V gene has CDR1 MDHEN and CDR2 SYDVKM. CDR3 length: 15 residues. Trimming left V 1 base short and J 1 base short, with 10 bases between. The CDR3 sequence is CASSLLRRENTEAFF. The CDR3 DNA is TGTGCCAGCAGTTTATTGAGACGGGAGAACACTGAAGCTTTCTTT.

The chain links TRBV9 to TRBJ2-2, with unresolved D. Per germline, CDR1 SGDLS and CDR2 YYNGEE. The V and J ends lost 0 bases and 4 bases respectively, with 10 bases between them. The CDR3 runs to 15 residues. The CDR3 reads CASSVVSDGTGELFF. CDR3 nucleotide sequence: TGTGCCAGCAGCGTAGTAAGCGACGGCACCGGGGAGCTGTTTTTT.

The J gene is TRBJ2-1, the V gene TRBV19, with TRBD1 identical over 7 bases. The V segment lost 6 bases and the J segment 6 bases; nucleotides outside the gene matches: 11. The CDR3 extends over 15 amino acids. Germline V lookup: CDR1 LNHDA, CDR2 SQIVND (reference sequence). CDR3 DNA: TGTGCCAGTAGCATGGGACAGACCCTTTCCAATGAGCAGTTCTTC. This sequence encodes CASSMGQTLSNEQFF.

The chain has TRBV9 and TRBJ1-6; 7 bases match TRBD1. Looked up from germline, CDR1 is SGDLS and CDR2 is YYNGEE. The CDR3 extends over 16 amino acids. The V and J ends lost 5 bases and 7 bases, in that order; junction bases with no gene match: 12. This CDR3 reads CASSETGIKSNSPLHF. The DNA of the CDR3 is TGTGCCAGCAGTGAGACAGGGATTAAGTCAAATTCACCCCTCCACTTT.

This clone has only a few counts. The rearrangement links TRBV5-8 to TRBJ2-7, with D perhaps TRBD2 (7 bases). The CDR3 covers 14 residues. V lost 2 bases, J lost 4 bases, and 13 bases lay in between. Looked up from germline, CDR1 is SGHTS and CDR2 is YDEGEE. CDR3 nucleotide sequence: TGTGCCAGCAGCTTCCGGGGGGCCGTTTACGAGCAGTACTTC. As protein: CASSFRGAVYEQYF.

V usage is TRBV9 and J usage is TRBJ2-5; TRBD2 matches at 10 bases. This CDR3 has 16 residues. Trimming at V came to 0 bases and at J to 4 bases, leaving 6 bases not matched to a gene. Germline values: CDR1 SGDLS, CDR2 YYNGEE. DNA for the CDR3: TGTGCCAGCAGCGTAGCCCCAGCGGGAGGGAGAGAGACCCAGTACTTC. Amino acid sequence: CASSVAPAGGRETQYF. Based on the CDR3 plus reference TRBV9 and TRBJ2-5, the full variable domain is DSGVTQTPKHLITATGQRVTLRCSPRSGDLSVYWYQQSLDQGLQFLIQYYNGEERAKGNILERFSAQQFPDLHSELNLSSLELGDSALYFCASSVAPAGGRETQYFGPGTRLLVL.

The rearrangement joins TRBV5-4 to TRBJ2-1, with D possibly called TRBD1 or TRBD2 (6 bases each). Trimming removed 2 bases at V and 0 bases at J, with 12 bases between. The CDR3 contains 16 residues. Germline V gene lookup returns CDR1 SGHNT and CDR2 YYREEE (reference sequence). The CDR3 coding sequence is TGTGCCAGCAGCTTAGAGGGGGGATCCTCCTACAATGAGCAGTTCTTC. This encodes CASSLEGGSSYNEQFF.

The V and J genes are TRBV30 and TRBJ1-1; D possibly corresponds to TRBD1 (6 bases). Trimming pared 2 bases from V and 8 bases from J, leaving 15 bases between. CDR1 and CDR2 (germline): GTSNPN, SVGIG (reference sequence). The CDR3 runs to 13 residues. This CDR3 reads CAWSPGAEREAFF. Here the CDR3 DNA reads TGTGCCTGGAGTCCAGGGGCCGAACGCGAAGCTTTCTTT. Looking up the rest from reference TRBV30 and TRBJ1-1 gives the full variable domain: SQTIHQWPATLVQPVGSPLSLECTVEGTSNPNLYWYRQAAGRGLQLLFYSVGIGQISSEVPQNLSASRPQDRQFILSSKKLLLSDSGFYLCAWSPGAEREAFFGQGTRLTVV.

The chain joins TRBV10-1 to TRBJ2-3; no firm D call. Germline V gives CDR1 WNHNN, CDR2 SYGVQD (reference sequence). V gave up 4 bases and J gave up 5 bases, with 16 bases separating them. The CDR3 has 15 amino acids. CDR3 protein: CASSVGSAGEDTQYF. CDR3 coding DNA: TGCGCCAGCAGTGTAGGGTCGGCAGGTGAAGATACGCAGTATTTT.

The gene calls are TRBV5-1 and TRBJ2-3; D not certain. There are 15 residues in the CDR3. Germline CDR1 and CDR2: SGHRS and YFSETQ. V gave up 2 bases and J gave up 1 base, with 11 bases separating them. CDR3 DNA: TGCGCCAGCAGCTTAGAAGGCCTACGCACAGATACGCAGTATTTT. Amino acids: CASSLEGLRTDTQYF. The full variable domain, in which reference TRBV5-1 and TRBJ2-3 provide the parts outside the CDR3, is KAGVTQTPRYLIKTRGQQVTLSCSPISGHRSVSWYQQTPGQGLQFLFEYFSETQRNKGNFPGRFSGRQFSNSRSEMNVSTLELGDSALYLCASSLEGLRTDTQYFGPGTRLTVL.

The CDR3 nucleotides are TGCGCCACCCAGTGGAGACTCGGAGATACGCAGTATTTT. Residues: CATQWRLGDTQYF. The V call is TRBV10-1, the J call TRBJ2-3; D call uncertain. The germline V and J ends were trimmed by 10 bases and 5 bases, with 16 bases remaining between them. The germline V gene has CDR1 WNHNN and CDR2 SYGVQD (reference sequence). The CDR3 length is 13 residues.

The chain joins TRBV7-3 to TRBJ2-5; tentative D call: TRBD1 (5 bases). This CDR3 is 16 amino acids long. From germline, CDR1 is SGHTA and CDR2 FQGTGA. V was clipped by 1 base and J by 2 bases, with 14 bases between them. The CDR3 spells CASSLRAGSVQETQYF. The CDR3 DNA is TGTGCCAGCAGCTTAAGGGCAGGGTCTGTACAAGAGACCCAGTACTTC.

The chain joins TRBV6-1 to TRBJ2-2; D unresolved. The CDR3 runs to 12 residues. CDR1 and CDR2 from the germline V gene are MNHNS and SASEGT. Deletions cut 6 bases from V and 5 bases from J, with 7 bases between. DNA for the CDR3: TGTGCCAGCAGGGCTGGGACCGGGGAGCTGTTTTTT. Protein product: CASRAGTGELFF.

In its sample, this clone was seen once. J is TRBJ2-7 and V is TRBV7-3, with D possibly matching TRBD2 (5 bases). The CDR3 has 13 residues. V was cut by 5 bases and J by 4 bases, with 12 bases left in between. In germline, CDR1 is SGHTA, CDR2 FQGTGA. This chain's CDR3 is CASSVNEGYEQYF. As DNA, the CDR3 is TGTGCCAGCAGCGTAAATGAGGGTTACGAGCAGTACTTC.

The rearrangement uses TRBV9 and TRBJ2-3; D is perhaps TRBD2 (6 bases). CDR3 length: 14 amino acids. Trimming removed 4 bases from V and 1 base from J, with 10 bases in between. Germline V gives CDR1 SGDLS, CDR2 YYNGEE. CDR3 nucleotide sequence: TGTGCCAGCAGCTCCTCGGGGGGCACAGATACGCAGTATTTT. This translates into CASSSSGGTDTQYF.

The chain combines TRBV27 with TRBJ1-6; maybe TRBD1 (5 bases). This CDR3 contains 13 residues. Germline CDR1 reads MNHEY; CDR2 reads SMNVEV (reference sequence). V lost 3 bases to trimming and J lost 12 bases, with 12 bases between them. CDR3 in DNA: TGTGCCAGCAGTTTCAGGGTAAGAGGACCCCTCCACTTT. This sequence encodes CASSFRVRGPLHF.

The rearrangement links TRBV10-3 to TRBJ1-2; a weak D match, TRBD1 (6 bases). Trimming removed 3 bases from V and 7 bases from J, with 18 bases in between. This CDR3 has 15 residues. Germline CDR1 reads ENHRY; CDR2 reads SYGVKD. As DNA, the CDR3 is TGTGCCATCAGTGATGGGGGCCGCGAAGCGGGTGGCTACACCTTC. Translating it yields CAISDGGREAGGYTF.

This chain joins TRBV19 and TRBJ1-1; 9 bases agree with TRBD1. The CDR3 covers 16 residues. In germline, CDR1 is LNHDA, CDR2 SQIVND (reference sequence). J lost 3 bases, V lost 4 bases, and 9 bases had no gene match. The CDR3 sequence: CASSSLTGGLYTEAFF. The DNA for the CDR3 is TGTGCCAGTAGTAGCCTAACAGGGGGCCTTTACACTGAAGCTTTCTTT.

The chain recombines TRBV11-3 with TRBJ1-1; 9 nucleotides match TRBD1. The CDR3 extends over 14 amino acids. V gave up 4 bases and J gave up 10 bases; unmatched junction bases: 10. Germline CDR1 SGHNT, CDR2 YENEEA. In nucleotides, the CDR3 is TGTGCCAGCAGCTCAACCGGGACAGGGAATGGAGCTTTCTTT. Translated: CASSSTGTGNGAFF.

Comments on this clone: Other nucleotide sequences from this sample produce the same CDR3. J is TRBJ2-5 and V is TRBV6-1; TRBD2 matches at 10 bases. Per the germline V gene, CDR1 is MNHNS and CDR2 is SASEGT. The V and J ends lost 6 bases and 4 bases, in that order; junction bases with no gene match: 2. The length of the CDR3 is 13 residues. The CDR3 DNA reads as TGTGCCAGCAGGCTAGCGGGAGTAGAGACCCAGTACTTC. Amino acids: CASRLAGVETQYF.

The chain employs TRBV18 and TRBJ2-5; D is unclear. The CDR3 covers 12 residues. The ends were cut back, 2 bases at V and 4 bases at J, with 5 bases in the middle. From germline, CDR1 is KGHSH and CDR2 LQKENI. In DNA, the CDR3 is TGTGCCAGCTCACCAAGTGGAGAGACCCAGTACTTC. As protein: CASSPSGETQYF.

Notes on this clone: At one end, the junction sequence differs from germline, possibly due to a read error. The chain links TRBV4-2 to TRBJ2-7; 10 positions match TRBD2. Germline V gives CDR1 LGHNA, CDR2 YNFKEQ. This CDR3 is 16 amino acids long. As DNA, the CDR3 is TGTGCCAGCAGCCAAGGTTCCAGCGGGGGGGCCGGGGGACGCAACTTC. Translated: CASSQGSSGGAGGRNF.

V gene TRBV5-1 combines with J gene TRBJ1-2, with 12 bases matching TRBD1. Germline V gene data show CDR1 as SGHRS and CDR2 as YFSETQ. V was pared by 4 bases and J by 4 bases, with 11 bases of the junction left unmatched. This CDR3 has 17 residues. The CDR3 nucleotides are TGCGCCAGCAGCCACAAGGGACAGGGGGCGGAAGGCTATGGCTACACCTTC. Translating it yields CASSHKGQGAEGYGYTF.

The chain recombines TRBV7-6 with TRBJ2-4; 9 bases are shared with TRBD1. The junction had 2 bases not matched to a gene; V was cut back by 5 bases and J by 3 bases. Looked up from germline, CDR1 is SGHVS and CDR2 is FNYEAQ. The length of the CDR3 is 14 residues. The CDR3 spells CASSATGGKNIQYF. CDR3 nucleotides: TGTGCCAGCAGCGCGACAGGGGGCAAAAACATTCAGTACTTC. Full variable domain (outside the CDR3, taken from reference TRBV7-6 and TRBJ2-4): GAGVSQSPRYKVTKRGQDVALRCDPISGHVSLYWYRQALGQGPEFLTYFNYEAQQDKSGLPNDRFSAERPEGSISTLTIQRTEQRDSAMYRCASSATGGKNIQYFGAGTRLSVL.

This clone was recorded only once. This chain connects TRBV19 to TRBJ1-6; 7 bases map to TRBD1. Germline CDR1 is LNHDA and CDR2 is SQIVND (reference sequence). The CDR3 sequence is 16 residues long. Trimming at V came to 7 bases and at J to 7 bases, leaving 13 bases not matched to a gene. CDR3 loop: CASNHRADRTNSPLHF. The CDR3, as DNA: TGTGCCAGTAACCATCGGGCGGACAGGACAAATTCACCCCTCCACTTT.